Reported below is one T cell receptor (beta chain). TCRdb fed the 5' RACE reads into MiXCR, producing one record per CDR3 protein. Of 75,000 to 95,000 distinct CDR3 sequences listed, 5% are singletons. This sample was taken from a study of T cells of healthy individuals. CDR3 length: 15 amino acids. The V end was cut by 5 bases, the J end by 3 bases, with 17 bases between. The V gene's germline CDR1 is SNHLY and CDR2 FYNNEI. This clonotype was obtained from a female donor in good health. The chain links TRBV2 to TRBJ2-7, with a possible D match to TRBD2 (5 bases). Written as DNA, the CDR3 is TGTGCCAGCAGTCCCCGGGGTCGTCCCATCTACGAGCAGTACTTC. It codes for CASSPRGRPIYEQYF.